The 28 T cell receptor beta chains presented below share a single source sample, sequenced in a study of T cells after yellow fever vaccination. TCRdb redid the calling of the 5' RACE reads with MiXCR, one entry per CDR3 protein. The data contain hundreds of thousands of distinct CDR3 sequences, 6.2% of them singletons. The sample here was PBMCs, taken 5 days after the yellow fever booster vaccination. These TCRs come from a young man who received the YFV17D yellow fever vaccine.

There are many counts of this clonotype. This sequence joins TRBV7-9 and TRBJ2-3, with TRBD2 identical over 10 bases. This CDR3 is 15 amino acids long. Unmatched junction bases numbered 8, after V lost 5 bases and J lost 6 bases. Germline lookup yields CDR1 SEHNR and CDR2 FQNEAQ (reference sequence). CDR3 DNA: TGTGCCAGCAGCCGAACTAGCGGGATTTTGGATACGCAGTATTTT. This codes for CASSRTSGILDTQYF.

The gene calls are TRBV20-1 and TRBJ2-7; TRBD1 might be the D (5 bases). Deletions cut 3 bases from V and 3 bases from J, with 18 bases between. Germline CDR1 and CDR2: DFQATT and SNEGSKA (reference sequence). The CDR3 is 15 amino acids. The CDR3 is CSASLSTAPYYEQYF. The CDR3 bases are TGCAGTGCTAGTCTCTCGACAGCTCCCTACTACGAGCAGTACTTC.

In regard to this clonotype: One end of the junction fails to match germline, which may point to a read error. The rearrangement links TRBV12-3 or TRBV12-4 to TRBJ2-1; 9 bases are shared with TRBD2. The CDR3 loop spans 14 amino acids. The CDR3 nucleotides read TGTGCCAGCACCTCAAGCGGGAGGTCCCATGAGCGGTTCTTC. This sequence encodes CASTSSGRSHERFF.

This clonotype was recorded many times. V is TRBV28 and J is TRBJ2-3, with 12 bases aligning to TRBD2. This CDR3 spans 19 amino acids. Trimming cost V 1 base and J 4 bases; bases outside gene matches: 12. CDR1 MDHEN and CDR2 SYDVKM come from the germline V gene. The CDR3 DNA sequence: TGTGCCAGCAGTTTATCCCTAGGACTAGCGGGATATGGGCCAGATACGCAGTATTTT. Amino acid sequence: CASSLSLGLAGYGPDTQYF.

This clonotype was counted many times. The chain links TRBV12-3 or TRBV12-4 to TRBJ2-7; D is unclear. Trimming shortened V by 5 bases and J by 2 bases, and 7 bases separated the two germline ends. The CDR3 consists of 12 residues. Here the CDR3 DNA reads TGTGCCAGCAGTACCCTAACCTACGAGCAGTACTTC. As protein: CASSTLTYEQYF.

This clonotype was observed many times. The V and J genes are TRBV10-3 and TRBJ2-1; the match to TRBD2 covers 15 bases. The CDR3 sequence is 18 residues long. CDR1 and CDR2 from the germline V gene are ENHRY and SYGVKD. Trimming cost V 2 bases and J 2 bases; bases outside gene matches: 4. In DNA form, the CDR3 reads TGTGCCATCAGTGAGCCGGGACTAGCGGGAGGAACCTACAATGAGCAGTTCTTC. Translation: CAISEPGLAGGTYNEQFF.

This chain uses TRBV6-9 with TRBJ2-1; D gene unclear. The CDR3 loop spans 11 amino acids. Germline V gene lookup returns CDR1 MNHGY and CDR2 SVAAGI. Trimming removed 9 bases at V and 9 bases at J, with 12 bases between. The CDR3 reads CARPWNGEQFF. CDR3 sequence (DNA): TGTGCCAGGCCGTGGAACGGTGAGCAGTTCTTC.

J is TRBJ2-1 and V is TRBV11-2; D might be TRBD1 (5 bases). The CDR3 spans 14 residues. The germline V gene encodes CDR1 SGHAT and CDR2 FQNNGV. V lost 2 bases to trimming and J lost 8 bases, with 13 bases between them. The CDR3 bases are TGTGCCAGCAGCTTAAGTACAGGTTCGGATGAGCAGTTCTTC. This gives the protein CASSLSTGSDEQFF.

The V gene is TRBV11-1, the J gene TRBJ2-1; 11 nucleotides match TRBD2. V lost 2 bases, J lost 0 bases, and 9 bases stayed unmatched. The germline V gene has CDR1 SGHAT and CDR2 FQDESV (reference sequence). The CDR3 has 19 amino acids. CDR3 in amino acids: CASSLWGLADSSSYNEQFF. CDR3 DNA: TGTGCCAGCAGCTTATGGGGACTAGCGGACTCGAGCTCCTACAATGAGCAGTTCTTC.

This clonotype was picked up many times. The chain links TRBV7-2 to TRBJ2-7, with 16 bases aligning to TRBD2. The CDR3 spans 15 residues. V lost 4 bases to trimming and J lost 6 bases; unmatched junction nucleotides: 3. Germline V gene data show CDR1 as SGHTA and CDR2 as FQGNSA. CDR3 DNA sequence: TGTGCCAGCAGCTCGGGACTAGCGGGAGGGCTCGAGCAGTACTTC. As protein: CASSSGLAGGLEQYF.

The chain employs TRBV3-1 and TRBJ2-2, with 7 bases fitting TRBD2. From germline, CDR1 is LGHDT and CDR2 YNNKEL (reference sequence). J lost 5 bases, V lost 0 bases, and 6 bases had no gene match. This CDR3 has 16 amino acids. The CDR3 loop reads CASSQERLAVTGELFF. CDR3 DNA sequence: TGTGCCAGCAGCCAAGAAAGGCTAGCGGTAACCGGGGAGCTGTTTTTT.

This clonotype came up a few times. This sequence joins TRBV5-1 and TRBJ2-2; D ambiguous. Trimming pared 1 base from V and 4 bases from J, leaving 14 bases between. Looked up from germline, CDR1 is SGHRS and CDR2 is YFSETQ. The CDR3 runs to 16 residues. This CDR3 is CASSLSGGKSTGELFF. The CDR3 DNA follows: TGCGCCAGCAGCTTGTCGGGCGGAAAGAGCACCGGGGAGCTGTTTTTT. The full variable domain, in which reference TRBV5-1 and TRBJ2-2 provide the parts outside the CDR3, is KAGVTQTPRYLIKTRGQQVTLSCSPISGHRSVSWYQQTPGQGLQFLFEYFSETQRNKGNFPGRFSGRQFSNSRSEMNVSTLELGDSALYLCASSLSGGKSTGELFFGEGSRLTVL.

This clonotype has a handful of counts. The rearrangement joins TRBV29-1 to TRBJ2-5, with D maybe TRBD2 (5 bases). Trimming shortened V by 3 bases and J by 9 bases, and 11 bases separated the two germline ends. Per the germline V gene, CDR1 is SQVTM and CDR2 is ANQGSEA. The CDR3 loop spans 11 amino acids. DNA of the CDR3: TGCAGCGTTGAGGGAGTGGCGGCCCAGTACTTC. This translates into CSVEGVAAQYF. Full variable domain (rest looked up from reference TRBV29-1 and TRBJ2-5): SAVISQKPSRDICQRGTSLTIQCQVDSQVTMMFWYRQQPGQSLTLIATANQGSEATYESGFVIDKFPISRPNLTFSTLTVSNMSPEDSSIYLCSVEGVAAQYFGPGTRLLVL.

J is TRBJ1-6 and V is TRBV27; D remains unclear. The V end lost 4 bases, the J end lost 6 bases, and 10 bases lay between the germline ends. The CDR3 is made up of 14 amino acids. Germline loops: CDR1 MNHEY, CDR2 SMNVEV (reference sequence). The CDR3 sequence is CASSSVSGNSPLHF. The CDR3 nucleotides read TGTGCCAGCAGTTCAGTGTCTGGTAATTCACCCCTCCACTTT.

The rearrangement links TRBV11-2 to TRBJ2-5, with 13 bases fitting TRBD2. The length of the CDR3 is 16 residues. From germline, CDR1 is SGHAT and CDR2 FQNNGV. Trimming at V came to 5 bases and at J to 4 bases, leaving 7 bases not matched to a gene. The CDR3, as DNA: TGTGCCAGCAGCGCCGGACTAGCGGGAGTTGTAGAGACCCAGTACTTC. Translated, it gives CASSAGLAGVVETQYF.

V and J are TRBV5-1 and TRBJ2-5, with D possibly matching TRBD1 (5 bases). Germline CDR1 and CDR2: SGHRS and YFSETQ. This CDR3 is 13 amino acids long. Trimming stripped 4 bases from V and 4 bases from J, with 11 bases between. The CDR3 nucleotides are TGCGCCAGCAGCCCTGACAGACCAGAGACCCAGTACTTC. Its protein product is CASSPDRPETQYF.

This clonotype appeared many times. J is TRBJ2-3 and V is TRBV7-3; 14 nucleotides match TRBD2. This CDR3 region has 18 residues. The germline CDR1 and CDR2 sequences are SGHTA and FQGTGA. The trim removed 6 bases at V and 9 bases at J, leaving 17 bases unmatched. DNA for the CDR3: TGTGCCAGCAGTCTAACGAGTCAGGGACTAGCGGGAGTTGGGACGCAGTATTTT. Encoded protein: CASSLTSQGLAGVGTQYF.

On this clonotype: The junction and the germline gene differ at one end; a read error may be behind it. The CDR3 sequence is CAISPGLLCSYEQYF. CDR3 sequence (DNA): TGTGCCATCAGCCCCGGGCTCCTATGCTCCTACGAGCAGTACTTC. The V gene is TRBV4-2, the J gene TRBJ2-7, with D uncertain. Germline values: CDR1 LGHNA, CDR2 YNFKEQ. CDR3 length equals 15 residues.

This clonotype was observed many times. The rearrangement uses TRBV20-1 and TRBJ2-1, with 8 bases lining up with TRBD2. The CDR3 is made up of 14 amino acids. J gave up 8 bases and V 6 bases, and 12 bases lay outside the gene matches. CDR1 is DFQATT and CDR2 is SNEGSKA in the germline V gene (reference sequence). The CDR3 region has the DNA TGCAGTGCCGCGACCTCGAGCGGGAGCTATGAGCAGTTCTTC. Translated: CSAATSSGSYEQFF.

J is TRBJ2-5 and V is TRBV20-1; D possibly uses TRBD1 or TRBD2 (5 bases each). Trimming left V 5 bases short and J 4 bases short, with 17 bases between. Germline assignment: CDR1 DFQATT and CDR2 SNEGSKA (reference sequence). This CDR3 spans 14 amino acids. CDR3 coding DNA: TGCAGTGCTCCCAACCCCAGGGACCCAGAGACCCAGTACTTC. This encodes CSAPNPRDPETQYF.

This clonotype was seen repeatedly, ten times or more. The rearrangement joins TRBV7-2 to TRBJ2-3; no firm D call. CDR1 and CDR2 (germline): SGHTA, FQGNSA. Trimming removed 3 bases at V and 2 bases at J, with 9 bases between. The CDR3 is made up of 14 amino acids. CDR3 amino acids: CASSFGPYTDTQYF. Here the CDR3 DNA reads TGTGCCAGCAGCTTCGGACCCTACACAGATACGCAGTATTTT.

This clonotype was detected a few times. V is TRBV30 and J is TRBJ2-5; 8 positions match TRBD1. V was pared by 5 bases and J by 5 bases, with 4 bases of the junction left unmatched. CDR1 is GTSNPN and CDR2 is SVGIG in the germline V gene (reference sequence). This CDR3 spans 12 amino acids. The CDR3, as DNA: TGTGCCTGGGGACAGGGAAGGGAGACCCAGTACTTC. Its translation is CAWGQGRETQYF.

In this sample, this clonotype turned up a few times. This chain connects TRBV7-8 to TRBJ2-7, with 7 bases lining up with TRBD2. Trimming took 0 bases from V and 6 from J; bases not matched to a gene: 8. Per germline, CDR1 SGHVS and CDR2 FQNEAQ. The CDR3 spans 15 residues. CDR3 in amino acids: CASSLAPGAGIEQYF. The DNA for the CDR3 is TGTGCCAGCAGCTTAGCCCCCGGAGCGGGAATCGAGCAGTACTTC.

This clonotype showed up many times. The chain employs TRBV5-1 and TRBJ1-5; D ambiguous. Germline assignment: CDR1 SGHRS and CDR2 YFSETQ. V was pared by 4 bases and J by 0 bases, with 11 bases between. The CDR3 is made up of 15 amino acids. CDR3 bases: TGCGCCAGCAGCCGAATGCCTAGTAGCAATCAGCCCCAGCATTTT. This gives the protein CASSRMPSSNQPQHF.

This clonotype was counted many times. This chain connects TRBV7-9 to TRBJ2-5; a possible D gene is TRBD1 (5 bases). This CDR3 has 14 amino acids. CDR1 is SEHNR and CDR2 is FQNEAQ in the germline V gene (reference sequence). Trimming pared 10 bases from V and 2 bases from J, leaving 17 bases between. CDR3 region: CATPGSGLQETQYF. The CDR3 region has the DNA TGTGCCACTCCAGGGTCCGGCTTACAAGAGACCCAGTACTTC.

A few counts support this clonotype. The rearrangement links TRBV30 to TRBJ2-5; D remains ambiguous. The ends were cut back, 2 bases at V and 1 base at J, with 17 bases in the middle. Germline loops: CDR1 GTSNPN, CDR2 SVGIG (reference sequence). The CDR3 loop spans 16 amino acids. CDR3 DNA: TGTGCCTGGAGTTGGGGTTGGCTTGACGCCCAAGAGACCCAGTACTTC. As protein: CAWSWGWLDAQETQYF.

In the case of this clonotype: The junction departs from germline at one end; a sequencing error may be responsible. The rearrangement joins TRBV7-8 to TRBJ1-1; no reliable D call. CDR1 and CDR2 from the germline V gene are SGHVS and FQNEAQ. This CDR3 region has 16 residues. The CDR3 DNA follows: TGTGCCAGCAGCTTAGGCGGGATGGGAGTTAACAATGAAGCTTTCTTT. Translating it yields CASSLGGMGVNNEAFF.

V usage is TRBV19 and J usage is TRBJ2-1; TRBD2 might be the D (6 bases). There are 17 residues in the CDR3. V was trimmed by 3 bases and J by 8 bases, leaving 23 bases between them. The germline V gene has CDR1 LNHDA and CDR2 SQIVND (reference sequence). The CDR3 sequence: CASSIRERQWGDDEQFF. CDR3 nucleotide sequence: TGTGCCAGTAGTATTCGGGAAAGACAGTGGGGGGACGATGAGCAGTTCTTC.